This TCR beta chain was found in a study of CD8+ T cells in alopecia areata. Background on the study: Treated patients swallowed 5 to 10 mg of oral tofacitinib twice daily.

Treatment of the sample: oral pan-JAK inhibitor, 5-10 mg twice daily. PBMCs provided sorted CD4+ and CD8+ T cells. The CDR3 is 14 amino acids. Trimming cost V 8 bases and J 2 bases, with 16 bases left between them. Germline V gene data show CDR1 as SEHNR and CDR2 as FQNEAQ (reference sequence). Remarks on this clone: Antigen unknown.

General observations from the study: TCR sharing was clearer in mice than between patients, perhaps partly owing to patient HLA diversity. Researchers say the link of baseline CD8+ expansion to response remains uncertain, with one nonresponder.

The sequencing template was cDNA reverse transcribed from extracted RNA. The table came from immunoSEQ multiplex PCR; TCRdb's copy has only in-frame clones and leaves some out. The sample records 150,000 to 200,000 clones, about three fifths being singletons. The chain combines TRBV7-9 with TRBJ2-7; D could derive from TRBD1 or TRBD2 (6 bases each). The specimen was CD4+ T cells sorted from blood, collected at week 24, from a patient treated with tofacitinib. This clonotype was sampled from a human donor with alopecia areata. The CDR3 spells CASGLGAGPYEQYF. CDR3 in DNA: TGTGCCAGCGGTTTGGGGGCGGGACCCTACGAGCAGTACTTC.